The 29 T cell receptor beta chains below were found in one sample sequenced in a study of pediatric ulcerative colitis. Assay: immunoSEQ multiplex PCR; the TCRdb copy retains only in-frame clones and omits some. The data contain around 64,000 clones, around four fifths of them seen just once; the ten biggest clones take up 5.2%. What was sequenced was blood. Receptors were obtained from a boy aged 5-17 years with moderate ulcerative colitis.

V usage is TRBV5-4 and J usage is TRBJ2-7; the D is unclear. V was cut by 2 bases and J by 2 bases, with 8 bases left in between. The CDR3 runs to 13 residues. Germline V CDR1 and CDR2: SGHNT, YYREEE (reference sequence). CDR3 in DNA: TGTGCCAGCAGCTTAACTCCCACCTACGAGCAGTACTTC. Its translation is CASSLTPTYEQYF.

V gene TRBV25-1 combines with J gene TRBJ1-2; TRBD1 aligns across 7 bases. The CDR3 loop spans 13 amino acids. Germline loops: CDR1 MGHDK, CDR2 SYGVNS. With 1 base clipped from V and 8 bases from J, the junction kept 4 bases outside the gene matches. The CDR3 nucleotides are TGTGCCAGCAGTGAATCCGCCAGGGGGGGCTACACCTTC. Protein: CASSESARGGYTF.

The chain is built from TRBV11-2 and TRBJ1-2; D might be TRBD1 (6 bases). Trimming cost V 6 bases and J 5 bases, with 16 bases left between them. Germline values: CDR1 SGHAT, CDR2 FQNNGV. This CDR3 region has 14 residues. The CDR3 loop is CASSPIGGQYGYTF. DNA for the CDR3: TGTGCCAGCAGTCCCATAGGGGGGCAGTATGGCTACACCTTC. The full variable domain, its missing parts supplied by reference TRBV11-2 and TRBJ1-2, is EAGVAQSPRYKIIEKRQSVAFWCNPISGHATLYWYQQILGQGPKLLIQFQNNGVVDDSQLPKDRFSAERLKGVDSTLKIQPAKLEDSAVYLCASSPIGGQYGYTFGSGTRLTVV.

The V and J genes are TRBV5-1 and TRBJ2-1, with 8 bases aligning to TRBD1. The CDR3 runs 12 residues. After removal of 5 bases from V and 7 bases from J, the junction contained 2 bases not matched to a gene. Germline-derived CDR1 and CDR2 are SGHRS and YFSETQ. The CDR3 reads CASRQGANEQFF. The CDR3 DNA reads TGCGCCAGCAGGCAGGGGGCAAATGAGCAGTTCTTC.

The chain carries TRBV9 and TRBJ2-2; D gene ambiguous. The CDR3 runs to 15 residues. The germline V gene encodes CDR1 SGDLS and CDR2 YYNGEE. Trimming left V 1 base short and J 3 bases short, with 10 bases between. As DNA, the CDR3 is TGTGCCAGCAGCGTATCGACAACTGACACCGGGGAGCTGTTTTTT. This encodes CASSVSTTDTGELFF.

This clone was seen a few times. CDR3 sequence: CASSDHPGTEAFF. CDR3 coding DNA: TGTGCCAGCAGTGACCACCCTGGGACTGAAGCTTTCTTT. The chain is built from TRBV6-1 and TRBJ1-1; no firm D call. The V gene lost 3 bases and the J gene lost 5 bases, with 10 bases spanning the gap. The CDR3 loop spans 13 amino acids. Looked up from germline, CDR1 is MNHNS and CDR2 is SASEGT.

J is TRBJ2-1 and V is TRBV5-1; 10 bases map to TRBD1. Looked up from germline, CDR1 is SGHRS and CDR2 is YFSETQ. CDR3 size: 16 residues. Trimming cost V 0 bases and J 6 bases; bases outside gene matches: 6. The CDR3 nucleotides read TGCGCCAGCAGCTTGGGTGGGACAGGGGTGGGCAATGAGCAGTTCTTC. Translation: CASSLGGTGVGNEQFF. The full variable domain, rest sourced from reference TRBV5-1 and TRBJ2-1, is KAGVTQTPRYLIKTRGQQVTLSCSPISGHRSVSWYQQTPGQGLQFLFEYFSETQRNKGNFPGRFSGRQFSNSRSEMNVSTLELGDSALYLCASSLGGTGVGNEQFFGPGTRLTVL.

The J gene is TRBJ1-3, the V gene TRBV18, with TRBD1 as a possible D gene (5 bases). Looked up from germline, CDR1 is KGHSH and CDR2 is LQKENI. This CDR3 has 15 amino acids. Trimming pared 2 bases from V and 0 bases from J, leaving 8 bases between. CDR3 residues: CASSPVGDSGNTIYF. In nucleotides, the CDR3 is TGTGCCAGCTCACCAGTGGGGGACTCTGGAAACACCATATATTTT.

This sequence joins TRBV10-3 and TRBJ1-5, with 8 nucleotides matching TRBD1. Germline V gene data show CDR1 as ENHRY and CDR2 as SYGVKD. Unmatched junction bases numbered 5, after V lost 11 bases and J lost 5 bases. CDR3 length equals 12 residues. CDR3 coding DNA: TGTGCCGCAGGACAGGGAGATCAGCCCCAGCATTTT. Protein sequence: CAAGQGDQPQHF.

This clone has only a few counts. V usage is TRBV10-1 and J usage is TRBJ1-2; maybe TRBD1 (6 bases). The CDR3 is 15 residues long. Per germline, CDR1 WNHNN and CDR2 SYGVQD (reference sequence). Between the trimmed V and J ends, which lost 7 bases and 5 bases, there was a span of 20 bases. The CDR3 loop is CASNPKGPQGYGYTF. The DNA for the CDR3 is TGCGCCAGCAACCCCAAGGGGCCACAGGGATATGGCTACACCTTC.

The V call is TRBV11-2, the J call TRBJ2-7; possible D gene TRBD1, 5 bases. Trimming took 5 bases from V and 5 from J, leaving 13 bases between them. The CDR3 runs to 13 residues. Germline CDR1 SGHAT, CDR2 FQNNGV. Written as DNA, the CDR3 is TGTGCCAGCAGCCCTCTCAAAGGGGACGAGCAGTACTTC. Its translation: CASSPLKGDEQYF.

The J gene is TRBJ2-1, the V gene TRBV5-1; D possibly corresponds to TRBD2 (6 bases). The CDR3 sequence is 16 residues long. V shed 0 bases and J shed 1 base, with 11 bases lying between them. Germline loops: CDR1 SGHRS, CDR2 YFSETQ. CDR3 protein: CASSLDGSLSYNEQFF. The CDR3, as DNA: TGCGCCAGCAGCTTGGACGGGAGTTTATCCTACAATGAGCAGTTCTTC.

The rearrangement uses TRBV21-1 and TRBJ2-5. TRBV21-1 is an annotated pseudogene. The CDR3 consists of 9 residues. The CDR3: CASSKPQYF. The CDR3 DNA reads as TGTGCCAGCAGCAAACCCCAGTACTTC.

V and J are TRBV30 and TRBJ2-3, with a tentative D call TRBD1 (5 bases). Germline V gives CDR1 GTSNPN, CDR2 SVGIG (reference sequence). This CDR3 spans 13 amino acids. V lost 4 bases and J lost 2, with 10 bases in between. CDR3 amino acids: CAWMKGYTDTQYF. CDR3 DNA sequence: TGTGCCTGGATGAAGGGGTACACAGATACGCAGTATTTT.

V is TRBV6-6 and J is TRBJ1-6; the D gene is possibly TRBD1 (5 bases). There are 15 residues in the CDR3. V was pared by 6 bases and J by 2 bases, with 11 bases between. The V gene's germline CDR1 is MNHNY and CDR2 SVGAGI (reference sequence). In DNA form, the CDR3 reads TGTGCCAGCAGACCCAGGGCCGCCTATAATTCACCCCTCCACTTT. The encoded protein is CASRPRAAYNSPLHF.

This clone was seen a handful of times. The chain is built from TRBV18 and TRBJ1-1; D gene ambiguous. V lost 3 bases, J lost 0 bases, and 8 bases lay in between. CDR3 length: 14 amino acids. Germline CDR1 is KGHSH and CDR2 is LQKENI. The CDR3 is CASSPSTVNTEAFF. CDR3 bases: TGTGCCAGCTCACCCTCCACAGTGAACACTGAAGCTTTCTTT.

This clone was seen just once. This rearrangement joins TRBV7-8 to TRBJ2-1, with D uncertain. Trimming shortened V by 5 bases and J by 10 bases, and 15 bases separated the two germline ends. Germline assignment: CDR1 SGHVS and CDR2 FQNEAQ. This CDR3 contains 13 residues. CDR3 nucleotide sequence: TGTGCCAGCAGCCCTAGTTCAGGCGGCGAGCAGTTCTTC. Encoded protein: CASSPSSGGEQFF.

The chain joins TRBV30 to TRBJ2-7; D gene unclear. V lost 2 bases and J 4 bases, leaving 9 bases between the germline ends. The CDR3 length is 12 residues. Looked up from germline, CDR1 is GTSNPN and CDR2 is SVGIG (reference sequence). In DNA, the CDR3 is TGTGCCTGGAGTAAACGCCCGTACGAGCAGTACTTC. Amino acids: CAWSKRPYEQYF. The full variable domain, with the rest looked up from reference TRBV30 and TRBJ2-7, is SQTIHQWPATLVQPVGSPLSLECTVEGTSNPNLYWYRQAAGRGLQLLFYSVGIGQISSEVPQNLSASRPQDRQFILSSKKLLLSDSGFYLCAWSKRPYEQYFGPGTRLTVT.

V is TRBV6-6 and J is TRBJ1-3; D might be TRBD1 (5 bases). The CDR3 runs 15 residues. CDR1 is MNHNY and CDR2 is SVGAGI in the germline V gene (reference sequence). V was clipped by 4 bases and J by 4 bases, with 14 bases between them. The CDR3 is CASSFRDAPGNTIYF. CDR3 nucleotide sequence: TGTGCCAGCAGTTTCCGGGACGCTCCGGGAAACACCATATATTTT.

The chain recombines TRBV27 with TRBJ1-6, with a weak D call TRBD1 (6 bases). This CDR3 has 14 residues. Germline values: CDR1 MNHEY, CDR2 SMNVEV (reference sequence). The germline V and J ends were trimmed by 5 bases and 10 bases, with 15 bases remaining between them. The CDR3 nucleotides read TGTGCCAGCAGTCCTCTAACAGGGTCCTCACCCCTCCACTTT. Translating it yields CASSPLTGSSPLHF.

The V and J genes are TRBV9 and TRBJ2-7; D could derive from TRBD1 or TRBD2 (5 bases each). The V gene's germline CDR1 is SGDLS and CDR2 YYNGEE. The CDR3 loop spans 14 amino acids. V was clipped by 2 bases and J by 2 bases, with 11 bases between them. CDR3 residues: CASSVGTVTYEQYF. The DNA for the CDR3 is TGTGCCAGCAGCGTCGGGACGGTAACCTACGAGCAGTACTTC.

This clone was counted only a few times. The CDR3 sequence is CASSNDRVVQYF. The CDR3 DNA reads as TGTGCCAGCAGCAACGACAGGGTTGTCCAGTACTTC. The V call is TRBV11-3, the J call TRBJ2-5, with 7 bases aligning to TRBD1. V was pared by 5 bases and J by 10 bases, with 7 bases of the junction left unmatched. The length of the CDR3 is 12 residues. Germline CDR1 and CDR2: SGHNT and YENEEA.

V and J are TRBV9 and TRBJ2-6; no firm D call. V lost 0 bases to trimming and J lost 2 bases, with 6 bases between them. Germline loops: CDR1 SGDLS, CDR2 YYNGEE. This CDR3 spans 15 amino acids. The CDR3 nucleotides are TGTGCCAGCAGCGTAGGACGGGCTGGGGCCAACGTCCTGACTTTC. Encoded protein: CASSVGRAGANVLTF.

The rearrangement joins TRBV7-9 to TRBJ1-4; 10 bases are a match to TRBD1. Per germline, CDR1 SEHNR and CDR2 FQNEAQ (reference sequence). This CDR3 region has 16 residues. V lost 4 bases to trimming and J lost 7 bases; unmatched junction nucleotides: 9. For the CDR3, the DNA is TGTGCCAGCAGCTCAGAGACAGGGGGCTCGCGTGAAAAACTGTTTTTT. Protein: CASSSETGGSREKLFF.

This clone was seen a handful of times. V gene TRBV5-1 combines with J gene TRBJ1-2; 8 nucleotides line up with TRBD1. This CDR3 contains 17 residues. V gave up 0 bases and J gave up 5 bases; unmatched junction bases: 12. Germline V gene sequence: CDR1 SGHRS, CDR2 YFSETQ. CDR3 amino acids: CASSLGSGGASTYGYTF. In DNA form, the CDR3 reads TGCGCCAGCAGCTTGGGTTCAGGGGGCGCGAGTACTTATGGCTACACCTTC. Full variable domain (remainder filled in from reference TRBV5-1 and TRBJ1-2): KAGVTQTPRYLIKTRGQQVTLSCSPISGHRSVSWYQQTPGQGLQFLFEYFSETQRNKGNFPGRFSGRQFSNSRSEMNVSTLELGDSALYLCASSLGSGGASTYGYTFGSGTRLTVV.

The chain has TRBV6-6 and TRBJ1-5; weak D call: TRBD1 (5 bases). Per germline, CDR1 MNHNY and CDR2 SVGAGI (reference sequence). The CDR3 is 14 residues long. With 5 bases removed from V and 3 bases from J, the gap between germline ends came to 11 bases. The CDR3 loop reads CASSPSRVNQPQHF. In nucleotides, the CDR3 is TGTGCCAGCAGTCCGTCCAGGGTCAATCAGCCCCAGCATTTT.

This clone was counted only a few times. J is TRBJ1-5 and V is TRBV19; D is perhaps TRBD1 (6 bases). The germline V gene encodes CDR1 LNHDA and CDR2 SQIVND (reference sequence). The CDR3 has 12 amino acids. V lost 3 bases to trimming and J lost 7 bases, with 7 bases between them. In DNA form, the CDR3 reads TGTGCCAGTAGTATCGGGGGCCAGCCCCAGCATTTT. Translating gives CASSIGGQPQHF.

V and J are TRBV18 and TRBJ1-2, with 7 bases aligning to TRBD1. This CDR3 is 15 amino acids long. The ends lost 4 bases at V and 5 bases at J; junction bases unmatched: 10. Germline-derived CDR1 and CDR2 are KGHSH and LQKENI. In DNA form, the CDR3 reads TGTGCCAGCTCACTAACGAAAGGGGGCGCGTATGGCTACACCTTC. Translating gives CASSLTKGGAYGYTF.

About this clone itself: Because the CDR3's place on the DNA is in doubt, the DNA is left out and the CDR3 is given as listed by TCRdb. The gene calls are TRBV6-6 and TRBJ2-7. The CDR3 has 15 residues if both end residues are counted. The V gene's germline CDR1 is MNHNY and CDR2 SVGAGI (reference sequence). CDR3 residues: CASSSLSGPNYEQYF.